This is a list of T cell receptor beta chains from one sample in a study of blood T cell repertoires in COVID-19. Clones were read by immunoSEQ multiplex PCR, and TCRdb kept only the in-frame ones, dropping some. The sample carries 150,000 to 200,000 clones, about 89% recorded once. The sequenced sample consisted of PBMCs or T cells enriched from blood (not recorded which). Receptor source: a woman between 18 and 29 years old who had recovered from COVID-19. Both conserved end residues are part of each CDR3. A D gene is named only where the DNA matches it firmly. Clone size appears in some rows only: once, few, many, or a class for an expanded clone.

cdr3_nt	cdr3_aa	v_call	d_call	j_call	clone_size
TGCGCCAGCAGCCGAACCCGGGGAGAGACCCAGTACTTC	CASSRTRGETQYF	TRBV4-1	-	TRBJ2-5	-
TGTGCCACCAGTGATTCCGACTCTGGCTACACCTTC	CATSDSDSGYTF	TRBV24-1	-	TRBJ1-2	-
TGTGCCAGCAGCGCCCCTCGACAGGATCCCTCTGGAAACACCATATATTTT	CASSAPRQDPSGNTIYF	TRBV9	-	TRBJ1-3	-
TGTGCCAGCAGCCTATGGCCGAGACAAAACACAGATACGCAGTATTTT	CASSLWPRQNTDTQYF	TRBV7-9	-	TRBJ2-3	-
TGTGCCAGCAGTAAGGGACTTTACAATGAGCAGTTCTTC	CASSKGLYNEQFF	TRBV27	-	TRBJ2-1	-
TGCAGCGCCACTAGGGCGGGGTCCTACAATGAGCAGTTCTTC	CSATRAGSYNEQFF	TRBV29-1	-	TRBJ2-1	-
TGTGCCATCAGGTCGGCGGAACAAGAGACCCAGTACTTC	CAIRSAEQETQYF	TRBV10-3	-	TRBJ2-5	-
TGTGCCAGCAGCTTAGAGCGGGACCCCGGGGAGCTGTTTTTT	CASSLERDPGELFF	TRBV7-6	TRBD2	TRBJ2-2	-
TGTGCCAGCGGGCGGGAGGTCCAAAACATTCAGTACTTC	CASGREVQNIQYF	TRBV2	TRBD2	TRBJ2-4	-
TGTGCCAGCAGTGAAAAGGGGACACCCGCTACATACGAGCAGTACTTC	CASSEKGTPATYEQYF	TRBV6-1	-	TRBJ2-7	few
TGTGCCAGCGAAAAGGGGGACAGTGAAAAACTGTTTTTT	CASEKGDSEKLFF	TRBV18	TRBD1	TRBJ1-4	-
TGTGCCAGCAGCGAGGGAGTAAACACTGAAGCTTTCTTT	CASSEGVNTEAFF	TRBV7-2	-	TRBJ1-1	-
TGTGCCAGCCTTTATGCGCCGAACAGGGATCCCCACTACGAGCAGTACTTC	CASLYAPNRDPHYEQYF	TRBV21-1	-	TRBJ2-7	once
TGTGCCTGGAGTTTCGGAGTCCAAGAGACCCAGTACTTC	CAWSFGVQETQYF	TRBV30	-	TRBJ2-5	-
TGTGCCAGCAGCCCCTTCGATAGGAGCAAAAACATTCAGTACTTC	CASSPFDRSKNIQYF	TRBV7-9	-	TRBJ2-4	-
TGCAGCGTCCAGGGGGCGACTAGCGGGAGTCTATTTTTACATGAGCAGTTCTTC	CSVQGATSGSLFLHEQFF	TRBV29-1	TRBD2	TRBJ2-1	-
TGTGCCAGCAGCTTGGATACGGGGACCCAGTACTTC	CASSLDTGTQYF	TRBV5-4	-	TRBJ2-5	-
TGTGCCAGCAGCCTCTGGGGCGGGGGTGGGAGCGACACCGGGGAGCTGTTTTTT	CASSLWGGGGSDTGELFF	TRBV4-2	TRBD2	TRBJ2-2	-
TGTGCCAGCAGTCTGTACACCGGGGAGCTGTTTTTT	CASSLYTGELFF	TRBV27	-	TRBJ2-2	-
TGCAGCGTTGAAGATTGGGGCCCCCCCGACAATGAGCAGTTCTTC	CSVEDWGPPDNEQFF	TRBV29-1	-	TRBJ2-1	-
TGTGCCACCAGCAGAGATCCAGATCCCACCATATATTTT	CATSRDPDPTIYF	TRBV15	-	TRBJ1-3	-
TGCGCCAGCAGCTCGAGCGGTACTAGCACAGATACGCAGTATTTT	CASSSSGTSTDTQYF	TRBV5-1	-	TRBJ2-3	once
TGTGCCAGCAGCAAAGGGACTAGCGGGAACACAGATACGCAGTATTTT	CASSKGTSGNTDTQYF	TRBV11-3	TRBD2	TRBJ2-3	-
TGTGCCAGCAGCCAGAGCGGGAGCCTGGACGAGCAGTACTTC	CASSQSGSLDEQYF	TRBV28	TRBD2	TRBJ2-7	-
TGTGCCAGCAGCCATACTAGCGGGACTGGGGGCCCAAACACCGGGGAGCTGTTTTTT	CASSHTSGTGGPNTGELFF	TRBV11-2	TRBD2	TRBJ2-2	-